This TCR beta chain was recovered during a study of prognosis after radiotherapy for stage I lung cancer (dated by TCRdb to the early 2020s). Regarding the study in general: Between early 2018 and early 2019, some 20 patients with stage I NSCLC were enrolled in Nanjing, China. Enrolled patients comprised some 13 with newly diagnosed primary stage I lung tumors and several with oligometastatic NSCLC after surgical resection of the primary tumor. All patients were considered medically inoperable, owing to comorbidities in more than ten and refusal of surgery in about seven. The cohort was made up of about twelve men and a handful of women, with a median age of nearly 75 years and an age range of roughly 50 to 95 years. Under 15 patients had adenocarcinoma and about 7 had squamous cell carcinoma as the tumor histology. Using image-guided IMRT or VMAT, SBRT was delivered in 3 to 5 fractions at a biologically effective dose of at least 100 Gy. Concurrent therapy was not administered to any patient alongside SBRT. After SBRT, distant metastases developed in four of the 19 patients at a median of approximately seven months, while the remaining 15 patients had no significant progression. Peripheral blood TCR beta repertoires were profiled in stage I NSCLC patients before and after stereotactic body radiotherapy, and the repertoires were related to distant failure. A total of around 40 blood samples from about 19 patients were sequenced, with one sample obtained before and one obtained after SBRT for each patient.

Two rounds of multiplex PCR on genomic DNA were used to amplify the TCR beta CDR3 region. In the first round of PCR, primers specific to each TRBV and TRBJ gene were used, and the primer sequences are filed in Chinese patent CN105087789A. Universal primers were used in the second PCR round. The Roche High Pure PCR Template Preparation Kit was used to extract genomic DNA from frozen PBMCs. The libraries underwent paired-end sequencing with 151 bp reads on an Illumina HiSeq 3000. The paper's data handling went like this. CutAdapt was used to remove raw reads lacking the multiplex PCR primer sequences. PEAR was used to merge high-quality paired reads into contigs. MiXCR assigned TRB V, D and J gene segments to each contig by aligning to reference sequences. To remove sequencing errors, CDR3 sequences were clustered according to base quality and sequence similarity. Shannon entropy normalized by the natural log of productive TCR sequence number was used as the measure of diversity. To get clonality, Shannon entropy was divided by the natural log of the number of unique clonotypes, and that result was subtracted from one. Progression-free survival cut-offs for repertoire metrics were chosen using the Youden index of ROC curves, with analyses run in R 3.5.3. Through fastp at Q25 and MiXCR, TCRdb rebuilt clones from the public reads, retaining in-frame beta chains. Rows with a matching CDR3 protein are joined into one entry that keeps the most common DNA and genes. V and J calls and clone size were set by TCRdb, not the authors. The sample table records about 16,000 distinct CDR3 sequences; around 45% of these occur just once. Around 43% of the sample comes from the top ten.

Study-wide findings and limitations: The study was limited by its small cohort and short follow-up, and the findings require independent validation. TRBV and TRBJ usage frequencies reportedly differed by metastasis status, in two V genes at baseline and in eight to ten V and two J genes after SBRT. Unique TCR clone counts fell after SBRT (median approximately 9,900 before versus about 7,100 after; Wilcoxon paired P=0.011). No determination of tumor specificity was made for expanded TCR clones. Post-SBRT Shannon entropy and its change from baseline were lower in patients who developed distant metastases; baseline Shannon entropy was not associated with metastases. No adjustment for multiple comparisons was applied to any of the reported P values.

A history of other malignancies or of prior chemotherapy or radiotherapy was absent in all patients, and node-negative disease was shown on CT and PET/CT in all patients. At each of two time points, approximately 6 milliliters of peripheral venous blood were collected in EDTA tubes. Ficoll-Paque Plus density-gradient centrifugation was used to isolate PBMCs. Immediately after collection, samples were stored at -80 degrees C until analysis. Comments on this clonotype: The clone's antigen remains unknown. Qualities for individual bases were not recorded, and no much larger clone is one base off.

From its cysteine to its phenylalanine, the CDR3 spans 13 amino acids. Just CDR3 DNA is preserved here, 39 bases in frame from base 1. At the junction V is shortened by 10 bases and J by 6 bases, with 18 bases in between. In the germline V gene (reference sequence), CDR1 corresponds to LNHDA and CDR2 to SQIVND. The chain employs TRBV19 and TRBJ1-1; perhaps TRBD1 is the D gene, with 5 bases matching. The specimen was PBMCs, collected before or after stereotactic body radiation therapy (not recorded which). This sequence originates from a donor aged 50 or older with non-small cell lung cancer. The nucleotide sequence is TGTGCCACCGGTTTCGCAGGGCGCCCTGAAGCTTTCTTT. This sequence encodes CATGFAGRPEAFF.